These 3 T cell receptor beta chains share one sample of origin, sequenced in a study of blood T cell repertoires in COVID-19. The table came from immunoSEQ multiplex PCR; TCRdb's copy has only in-frame clones and leaves some out. The table shows 50,000 to 70,000 clones, with more than 75% occurring only once. Sequenced material: peripheral blood. All receptors come from a man aged 45 to 65 with active or convalescent COVID-19.

The chain couples TRBV10-1 to TRBJ1-6, with D hard to call. The CDR3 sequence is 15 residues long. Trimming cost V 4 bases and J 8 bases, with 15 bases left between them. From germline, CDR1 is WNHNN and CDR2 SYGVQD (reference sequence). CDR3 in amino acids: CASSAGRFKDSPLHF. CDR3 in DNA: TGCGCCAGCAGTGCCGGGAGGTTCAAAGATTCACCCCTCCACTTT.

This clone was seen a single time. The chain has TRBV6-5 and TRBJ1-1; tentative D call: TRBD1 (5 bases). The CDR3 covers 14 residues. In germline, CDR1 is MNHEY, CDR2 SVGAGI. V was trimmed by 6 bases and J by 0 bases, leaving 11 bases between them. CDR3 amino acids: CASSLDKMNTEAFF. DNA of the CDR3: TGTGCCAGCAGCCTGGACAAGATGAACACTGAAGCTTTCTTT.

V usage is TRBV15 and J usage is TRBJ2-3; 9 nucleotides align to TRBD1. Per germline, CDR1 LNHNV and CDR2 YYDKDF (reference sequence). This CDR3 spans 15 amino acids. V lost 3 bases and J lost 6; bases outside the gene matches: 7. CDR3: CATSRGTGPSDTQYF. The CDR3 nucleotides read TGTGCCACCAGCAGGGGGACAGGGCCGAGTGATACGCAGTATTTT.